This T cell receptor (beta chain) came from a study of shared T cell receptors in the human thymus. V was pared by 2 bases and J by 1 base, with 3 bases of the junction left unmatched. This CDR3 comprises 16 residues. CDR1 and CDR2 from the germline V gene are KGHSH and LQKENI. This table comes from immunoSEQ multiplex PCR, and its TCRdb copy is limited to in-frame clones, with some not included. The data contain 640,000 or so clones, approximately 89% of them singletons. The sample was also reused in another study, on human thymus T cells. That work contributes: Donation was from healthy Finnish infants who were having corrective surgery that addressed congenital heart defects. Thymic samples were excised during corrective heart operations.

This receptor was obtained from a boy less than two years old with a congenital heart defect. Sample: thymocytes. The chain uses TRBV18 and TRBJ2-3; the match to TRBD2 covers 10 bases. CDR3 region: CASSPTLAGGTDTQYF. The CDR3 bases are TGTGCCAGCTCACCAACGCTAGCGGGAGGCACAGATACGCAGTATTTT.